One TCR beta chain is described in this entry. The source of the sample is a study of blood T cells in healthy people across ages. This CDR3 comprises 16 residues. V trimming: 5 bases; J trimming: 5 bases; junction bases outside the gene matches: 9. Germline CDR1 is SGHTA and CDR2 is FQGNSA. For the second PCR, which ran for about 6 to 11 cycles, a sample-barcoded 5' primer and a J-beta primer mix were used. Using its own MiXCR run on the 5' RACE reads, TCRdb lists one record per CDR3 protein. The sample yields over 1.5 million distinct CDR3 sequences, around 50% seen once. Isolation of PBMCs gave at least 6.5 million cells per sample.

This receptor was obtained from a woman aged 40 to 49 in good health. The chain employs TRBV7-2 and TRBJ2-1; 10 bases match TRBD1. The sequenced sample was blood. In DNA, the CDR3 is TGTGCCAGCAGCCCGACAGGGGGCGCCCTGCACAATGAGCAGTTCTTC. Translating it yields CASSPTGGALHNEQFF. Filled out from reference TRBV7-2 and TRBJ2-1, the complete variable domain reads GAGVSQSPSNKVTEKGKDVELRCDPISGHTALYWYRQSLGQGLEFLIYFQGNSAPDKSGLPSDRFSAERTGGSVSTLTIQRTQQEDSAVYLCASSPTGGALHNEQFFGPGTRLTVL.